The rows below give T cell receptor beta chains drawn from one sample of a study of liver allograft versus peripheral blood T cells. TCRdb used MiXCR to reprocess the reads, holding one entry per CDR3 protein. The sample includes more than 2,500 distinct CDR3 sequences, 16% seen only once; the top ten take about 23%. Receptors were obtained from a human patient who had a liver transplant. Some T cells may be the graft donor's. Each CDR3 is given with its conserved first and last residue. A D gene is named only where the DNA matches it firmly. Clone size is not always given. Where it is, it says once, few, many or a class for expanded clones.

TGTGCCAGCGGTGGAGGGCGGACTGAAGCTTTCTTT CASGGGRTEAFF - TRBJ1-1 TRBV9 -
TGTGCCTGGAGTGTACTAGGTACTAGCGGGAGCAATGAGCAGTTCTTC CAWSVLGTSGSNEQFF few TRBJ2-1 TRBV30 TRBD2
TGTGCCAGCAGCCAAGACAGTGTCACAGATACGCAGTATTTT CASSQDSVTDTQYF many TRBJ2-3 TRBV5-4 -
TGTGCCAGCTCACCTTCTGGCAGTCTACCCAGAAAACCTGAAGCTTTCTTT CASSPSGSLPRKPEAFF large TRBJ1-1 TRBV18 -
TGTGCCAGCTCAATTGGGGGCGGCGAGACCCAGTACTTC CASSIGGGETQYF medium-sized TRBJ2-5 TRBV18 -
TGTGCCAGCAGTCCGGGGTACCCCAGTTCACCCCTCCACTTT CASSPGYPSSPLHF medium-sized TRBJ1-6 TRBV27 -
TGTGCCAGCAGTTACGACGTATCGAGAGGGGGTTACAATGAGCAGTTCTTC CASSYDVSRGGYNEQFF medium-sized TRBJ2-1 TRBV6-5 -
TGTGCCATCAGTGAGTCTACAGGGTGGAATCAGCCCCAGCATTTT CAISESTGWNQPQHF medium-sized TRBJ1-5 TRBV10-3 -
TGTGCCAGCAGCTTACAAGGCAGCCAAGAGACCCAGTACTTC CASSLQGSQETQYF medium-sized TRBJ2-5 TRBV13 -
TGTGCCAGCAGTTACGGGCCAGGGGAGGGGCAGCCCCAGCATTTT CASSYGPGEGQPQHF medium-sized TRBJ1-5 TRBV6-6 -
TGTGCCACCAGCAGAGGAGCGGGACCTAGACCCGGGAGAGGAACCTACGAGCAGTACTTC CATSRGAGPRPGRGTYEQYF medium-sized TRBJ2-7 TRBV15 TRBD2
TGTGCCAGCAGTTTTTCTAGCGGCACAGATACGCAGTATTTT CASSFSSGTDTQYF medium-sized TRBJ2-3 TRBV27 -
TGTGCCAGCAGCTTAGCGGGAACCTACAATGAGCAGTTCTTC CASSLAGTYNEQFF medium-sized TRBJ2-1 TRBV7-9 -
TGCAGCGTTGAAGATCTTCAGGGGGCGGGTAACTACGAGCAGTACTTC CSVEDLQGAGNYEQYF medium-sized TRBJ2-7 TRBV29-1 TRBD1
TGTGCCAGCACCGAACAGGGAGTGGGGTACGAGCAGTACTTC CASTEQGVGYEQYF medium-sized TRBJ2-7 TRBV13 -
TGTGCCAGCAGTTACTTCCTAGCGGGAGGTTACAATGAGCAGTTCTTC CASSYFLAGGYNEQFF medium-sized TRBJ2-1 TRBV6-5 TRBD2
TGTGCCAGCAGCCGACCCACAGGACGGGGTATCGAGCAGTACTTC CASSRPTGRGIEQYF medium-sized TRBJ2-7 TRBV5-6 -
TGTGCCAGCAGTCAAGGACAGGTTGCGCCCGGGGAGCTGTTTTTT CASSQGQVAPGELFF - TRBJ2-2 TRBV2 TRBD1
TGTGCCTGGTCCCATGAGGATTACGAGCAGTACTTC CAWSHEDYEQYF many TRBJ2-7 TRBV30 -
TGTGCCATCAGTAACGGGACAATTTCTTCCTACGAGCAGTACTTC CAISNGTISSYEQYF many TRBJ2-7 TRBV10-3 -
TGTGCCAGCAGCTCTTCGTTGGTAGAAAACTACGAGCAGTACTTC CASSSSLVENYEQYF - TRBJ2-7 TRBV7-9 -
TGTGCCAGCAGCCAAAACTCCCCGCGACGGACAGGGGTCGGAAACACCATATATTTT CASSQNSPRRTGVGNTIYF many TRBJ1-3 TRBV7-6 TRBD1
TGTGCCAGCAGGATGACAGGGAGCTCCTACGAGCAGTACTTC CASRMTGSSYEQYF many TRBJ2-7 TRBV28 TRBD1
TGTGCCATCAGTGAGTCAGGGGGGATTGGCTACACCTTC CAISESGGIGYTF medium-sized TRBJ1-2 TRBV10-3 -
TGTGCTTCGCGCGGGAGCTCGGATACGCAGTATTTT CASRGSSDTQYF medium-sized TRBJ2-3 TRBV28 TRBD2